These 7 T cell receptor beta chains came from one sample sequenced in a study of a mutant IDH1 vaccine in newly diagnosed glioma listed by TCRdb under 2021. To prepare the library, the immunoSEQ multiplex PCR assay was applied. TCRdb carries this immuneACCESS record with in-frame sequences only. Its versions omit some clonotypes, under half of them owing to an unresolved V gene in the studies checked, with the rest unexplained. The sample includes fewer than 85,000 clones, with approximately 83% observed a single time. The ten largest clonotypes hold over 2.5% of the sample. The time point label corresponds to: baseline, week 1 (first vaccination visit). The meaning of the sample's treatment or condition label: pre-vaccination baseline after standard-of-care therapy. The sequenced sample was PBMCs, obtained from a glioma patient treated with radiotherapy, temozolomide or both. These receptors originate from a young man with glioma.

The rearrangement uses TRBV1 and TRBJ2-7; the table names TRBD2, a call not compared with the DNA. TRBV1 is a recognized pseudogene. CDR3 length: 12 amino acids. Here the CDR3 reads CTSSLFEYEQYF. The CDR3 nucleotides read TGCACCAGCAGCCTGTTCGAGTACGAGCAGTACTTC.

The chain's CDR3 is CASSLYNLPGANVLTF. For the CDR3, the DNA is TGTGCCAGCAGCTTGTACAACCTCCCTGGGGCCAACGTCCTGACTTTC. V usage is TRBV5-6 and J usage is TRBJ2-6; D not certain. Per the germline V gene, CDR1 is SGHDT and CDR2 is YYEEEE. This CDR3 is 16 amino acids long. V dropped 1 base and J dropped 2 bases, with 10 bases sitting between them. The whole variable domain, filled in from reference TRBV5-6 and TRBJ2-6, reads DAGVTQSPTHLIKTRGQQVTLRCSPKSGHDTVSWYQQALGQGPQFIFQYYEEEERQRGNFPDRFSGHQFPNYSSELNVNALLLGDSALYLCASSLYNLPGANVLTFGAGSRLTVL.

This chain joins TRBV11-2 and TRBJ2-5, with D hard to call. Trimming took off 0 bases at V and 5 bases at J, with 4 bases between the two ends. CDR1 and CDR2 (germline): SGHAT, FQNNGV. The CDR3 runs 12 residues. CDR3 loop: CASSLDPETQYF. CDR3 in DNA: TGTGCCAGCAGCTTAGATCCTGAGACCCAGTACTTC.

The chain employs TRBV2 and TRBJ1-2; D remains unclear. The length of the CDR3 is 13 residues. Germline V gene sequence: CDR1 SNHLY, CDR2 FYNNEI. Trimming took off 6 bases at V and 2 bases at J, with 10 bases between the two ends. The CDR3 DNA follows: TGTGCCAGCAGGCGACTCGAAAACTATGGCTACACCTTC. Residues: CASRRLENYGYTF.

This chain joins TRBV19 and TRBJ1-5, with 7 bases matching TRBD1. V shed 8 bases, J shed 0 bases, and the junction held 16 bases outside the gene matches. The CDR3 runs to 18 residues. Germline CDR1 reads LNHDA; CDR2 reads SQIVND (reference sequence). CDR3 protein: CASQKVGDSPYSNQPQHF. In nucleotides, the CDR3 is TGTGCCAGTCAAAAGGTGGGGGACAGCCCATATAGCAATCAGCCCCAGCATTTT.

The chain has TRBV27 and TRBJ1-2, with D perhaps TRBD1 (6 bases). This CDR3 contains 13 residues. The V and J ends lost 4 bases and 5 bases respectively, with 11 bases between them. Germline CDR1 is MNHEY and CDR2 is SMNVEV (reference sequence). CDR3 in amino acids: CASSSRQAYGYTF. CDR3 bases: TGTGCCAGCAGTTCCCGACAGGCATATGGCTACACCTTC.

The chain uses TRBV7-8 and TRBJ2-5; 8 bases map to TRBD1. V shed 1 base, J shed 1 base, and the junction held 5 bases outside the gene matches. This CDR3 has 16 amino acids. The V gene's germline CDR1 is SGHVS and CDR2 FQNEAQ. The CDR3: CASSLGSGTGQETQYF. DNA for the CDR3: TGTGCCAGCAGCTTAGGTTCCGGGACAGGCCAAGAGACCCAGTACTTC.